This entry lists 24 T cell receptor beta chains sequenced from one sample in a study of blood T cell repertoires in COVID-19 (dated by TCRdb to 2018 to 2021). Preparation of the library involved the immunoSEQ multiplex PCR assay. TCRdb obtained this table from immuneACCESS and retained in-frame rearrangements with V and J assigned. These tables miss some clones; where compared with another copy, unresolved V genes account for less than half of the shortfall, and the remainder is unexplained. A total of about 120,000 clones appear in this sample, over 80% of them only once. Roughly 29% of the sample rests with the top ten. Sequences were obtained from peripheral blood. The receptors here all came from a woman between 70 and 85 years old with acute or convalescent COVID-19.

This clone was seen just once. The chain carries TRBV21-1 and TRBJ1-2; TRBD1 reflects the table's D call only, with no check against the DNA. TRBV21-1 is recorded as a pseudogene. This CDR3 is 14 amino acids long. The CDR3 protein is CASSKRTRHYGYTF. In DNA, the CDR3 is TGTGCCAGCAGCAAACGGACAAGGCACTATGGCTACACCTTC.

The CDR3 loop is CASSHRETSNQPQHF. The CDR3, as DNA: TGTGCCAGCAGTCACAGGGAGACTAGCAATCAGCCCCAGCATTTT. This sequence joins TRBV6-6 and TRBJ1-5; D might be TRBD1 (6 bases). This CDR3 region has 15 residues. CDR1 and CDR2 (germline): MNHNY, SVGAGI (reference sequence). The V gene lost 5 bases and the J gene lost 0 bases, with 11 bases spanning the gap.

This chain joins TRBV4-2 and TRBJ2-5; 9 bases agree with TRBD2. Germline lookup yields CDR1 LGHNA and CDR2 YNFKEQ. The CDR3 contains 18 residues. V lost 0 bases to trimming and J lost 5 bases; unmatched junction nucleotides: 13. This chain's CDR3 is CASSQDRSRSGGLETQYF. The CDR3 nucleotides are TGTGCCAGCAGCCAAGATCGGTCGAGGAGCGGGGGGCTGGAGACCCAGTACTTC.

The CDR3 here is CASSADRAYTEAFF. In DNA, the CDR3 is TGTGCCAGCAGCGCAGACAGGGCCTACACTGAAGCTTTCTTT. The chain employs TRBV4-2 and TRBJ1-1; 7 nucleotides agree with TRBD1. This CDR3 spans 14 amino acids. V gave up 5 bases and J gave up 3 bases; unmatched junction bases: 6. Germline CDR1 LGHNA, CDR2 YNFKEQ.

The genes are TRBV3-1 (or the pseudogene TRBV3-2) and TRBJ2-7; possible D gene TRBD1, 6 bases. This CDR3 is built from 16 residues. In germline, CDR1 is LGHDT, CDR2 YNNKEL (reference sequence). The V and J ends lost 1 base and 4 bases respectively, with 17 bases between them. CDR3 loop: CASSQGGGQGLYEQYF. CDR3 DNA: TGTGCCAGCAGCCAAGGAGGTGGGCAGGGGCTATACGAGCAGTACTTC.

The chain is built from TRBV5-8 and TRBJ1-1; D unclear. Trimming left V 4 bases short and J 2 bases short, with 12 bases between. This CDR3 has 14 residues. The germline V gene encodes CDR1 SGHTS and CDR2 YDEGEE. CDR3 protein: CASSVREFNTEAFF. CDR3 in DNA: TGTGCCAGCAGCGTCCGGGAATTTAACACTGAAGCTTTCTTT. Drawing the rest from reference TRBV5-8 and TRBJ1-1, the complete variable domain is EAGVTQSPTHLIKTRGQQATLRCSPISGHTSVYWYQQALGLGLQFLLWYDEGEERNRGNFPPRFSGRQFPNYSSELNVNALELEDSALYLCASSVREFNTEAFFGQGTRLTVV.

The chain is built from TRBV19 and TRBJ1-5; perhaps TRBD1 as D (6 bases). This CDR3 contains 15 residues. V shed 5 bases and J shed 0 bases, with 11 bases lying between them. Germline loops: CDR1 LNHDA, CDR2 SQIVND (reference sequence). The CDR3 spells CASSLDSYSNQPQHF. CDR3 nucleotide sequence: TGTGCCAGTAGTCTGGACAGTTATAGCAATCAGCCCCAGCATTTT.

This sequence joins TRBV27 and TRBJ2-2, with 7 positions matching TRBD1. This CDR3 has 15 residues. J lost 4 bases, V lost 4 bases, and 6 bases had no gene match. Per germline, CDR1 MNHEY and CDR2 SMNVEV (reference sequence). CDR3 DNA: TGTGCCAGCAGTTGGGTCGACAGGGCCACCGGGGAGCTGTTTTTT. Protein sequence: CASSWVDRATGELFF.

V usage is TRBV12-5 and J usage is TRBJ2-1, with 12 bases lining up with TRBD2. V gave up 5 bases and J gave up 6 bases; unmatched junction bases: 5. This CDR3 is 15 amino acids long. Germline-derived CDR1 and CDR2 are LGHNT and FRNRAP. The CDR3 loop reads CASGRLAGGRNEQFF. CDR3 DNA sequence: TGTGCTAGTGGTAGGCTAGCGGGGGGGCGCAATGAGCAGTTCTTC.

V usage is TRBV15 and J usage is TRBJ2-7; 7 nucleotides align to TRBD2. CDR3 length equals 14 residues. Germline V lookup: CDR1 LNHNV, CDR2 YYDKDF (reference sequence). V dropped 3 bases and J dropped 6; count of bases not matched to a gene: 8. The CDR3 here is CATSRGGLEGEQYF. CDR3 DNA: TGTGCCACCAGCAGGGGAGGGCTGGAAGGCGAGCAGTACTTC.

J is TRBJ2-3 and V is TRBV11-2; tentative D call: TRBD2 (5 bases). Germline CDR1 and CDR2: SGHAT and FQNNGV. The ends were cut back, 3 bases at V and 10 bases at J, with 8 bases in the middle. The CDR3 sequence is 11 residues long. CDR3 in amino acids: CASSFTSSQYF. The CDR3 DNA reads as TGTGCCAGCAGCTTCACTAGTTCGCAGTATTTT.

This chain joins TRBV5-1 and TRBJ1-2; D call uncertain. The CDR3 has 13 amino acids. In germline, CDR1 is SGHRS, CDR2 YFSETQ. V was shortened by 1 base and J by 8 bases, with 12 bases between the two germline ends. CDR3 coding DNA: TGCGCCAGCAGCTTGTTGGCCGCGGGAGGCTACACCTTC. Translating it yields CASSLLAAGGYTF.

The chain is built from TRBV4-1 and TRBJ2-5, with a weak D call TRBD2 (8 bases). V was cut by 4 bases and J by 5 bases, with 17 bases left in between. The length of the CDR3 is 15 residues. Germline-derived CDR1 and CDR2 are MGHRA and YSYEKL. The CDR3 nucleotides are TGCGCCAGCAGCCCCTCGGGAGGGGGCTTGGAGACCCAGTACTTC. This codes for CASSPSGGGLETQYF.

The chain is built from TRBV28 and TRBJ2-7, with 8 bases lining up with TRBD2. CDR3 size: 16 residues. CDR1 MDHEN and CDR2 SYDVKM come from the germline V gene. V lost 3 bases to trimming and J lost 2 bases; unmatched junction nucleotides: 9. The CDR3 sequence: CASSFQPGLDAYEQYF. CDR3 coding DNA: TGTGCCAGCAGTTTCCAGCCGGGACTAGACGCCTACGAGCAGTACTTC.

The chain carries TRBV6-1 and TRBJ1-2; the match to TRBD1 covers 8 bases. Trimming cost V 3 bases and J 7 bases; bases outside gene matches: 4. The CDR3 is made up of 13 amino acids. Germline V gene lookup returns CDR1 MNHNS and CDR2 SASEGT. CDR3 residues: CASSETGDGGYTF. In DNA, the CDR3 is TGTGCCAGCAGTGAGACAGGGGACGGTGGCTACACCTTC.

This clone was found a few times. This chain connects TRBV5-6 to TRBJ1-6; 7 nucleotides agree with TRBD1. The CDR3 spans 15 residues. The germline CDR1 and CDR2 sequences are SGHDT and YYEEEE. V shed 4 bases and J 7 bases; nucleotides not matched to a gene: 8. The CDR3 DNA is TGTGCCAGCAGCCCTATCACAGGGGCAAATTCACCCCTCCACTTT. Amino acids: CASSPITGANSPLHF.

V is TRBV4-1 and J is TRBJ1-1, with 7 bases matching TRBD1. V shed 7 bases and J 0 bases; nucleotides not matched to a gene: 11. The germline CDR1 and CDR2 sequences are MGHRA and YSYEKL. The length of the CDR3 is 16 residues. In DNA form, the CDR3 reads TGCGCCAGCACCACGGCAGGGGGGTTCATGAACACTGAAGCTTTCTTT. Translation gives CASTTAGGFMNTEAFF.

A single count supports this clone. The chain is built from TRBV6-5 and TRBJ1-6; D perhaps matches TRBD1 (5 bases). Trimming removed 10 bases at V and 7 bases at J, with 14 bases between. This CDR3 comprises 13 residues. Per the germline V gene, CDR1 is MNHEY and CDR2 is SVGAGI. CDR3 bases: TGTGCCACCACCAAGGGGATAAATTCACCCCTCCACTTT. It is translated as CATTKGINSPLHF.

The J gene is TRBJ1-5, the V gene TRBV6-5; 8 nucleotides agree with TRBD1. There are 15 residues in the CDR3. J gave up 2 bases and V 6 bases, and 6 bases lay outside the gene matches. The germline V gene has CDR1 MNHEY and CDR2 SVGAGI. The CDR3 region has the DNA TGTGCCAGCAGCGACAGGGGTTATGGCAATCAGCCCCAGCATTTT. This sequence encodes CASSDRGYGNQPQHF.

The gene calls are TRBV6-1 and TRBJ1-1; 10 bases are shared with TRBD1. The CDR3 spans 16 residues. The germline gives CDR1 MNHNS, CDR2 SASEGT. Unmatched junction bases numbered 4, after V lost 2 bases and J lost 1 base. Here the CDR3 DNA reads TGTGCCAGCAGTGAACGGGACAGGGGACCGAACACTGAAGCTTTCTTT. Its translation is CASSERDRGPNTEAFF.

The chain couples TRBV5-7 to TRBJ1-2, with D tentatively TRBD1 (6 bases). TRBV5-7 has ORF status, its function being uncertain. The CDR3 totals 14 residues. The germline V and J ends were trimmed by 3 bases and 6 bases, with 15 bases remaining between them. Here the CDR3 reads CASSSKNRVDGYTF. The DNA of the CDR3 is TGTGCCAGCAGCTCGAAAAACAGGGTTGATGGCTACACCTTC.

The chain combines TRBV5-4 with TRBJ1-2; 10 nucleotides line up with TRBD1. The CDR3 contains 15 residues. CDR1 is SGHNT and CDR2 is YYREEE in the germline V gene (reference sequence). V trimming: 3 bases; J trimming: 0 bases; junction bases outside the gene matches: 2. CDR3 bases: TGTGCCAGCAGCTCGGGACAGGGGCCTAACTATGGCTACACCTTC. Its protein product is CASSSGQGPNYGYTF.

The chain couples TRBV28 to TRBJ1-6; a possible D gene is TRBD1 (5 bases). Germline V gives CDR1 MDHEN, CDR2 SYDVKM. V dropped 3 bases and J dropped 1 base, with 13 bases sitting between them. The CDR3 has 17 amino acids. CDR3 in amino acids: CASSLSAGSSYNSPLHF. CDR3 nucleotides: TGTGCCAGCAGTTTGTCGGCAGGGTCGTCCTATAATTCACCCCTCCACTTT.

The CDR3 DNA follows: TGTGCCAGCAGTCAAGGGGGGGCCGGAACACCTGAAGCTTTCTTT. Translation gives CASSQGGAGTPEAFF. The gene calls are TRBV28 and TRBJ1-1, with D possibly being TRBD1 (6 bases). The CDR3 sequence is 15 residues long. Trimming left V 5 bases short and J 6 bases short, with 19 bases between. Germline V lookup: CDR1 MDHEN, CDR2 SYDVKM.